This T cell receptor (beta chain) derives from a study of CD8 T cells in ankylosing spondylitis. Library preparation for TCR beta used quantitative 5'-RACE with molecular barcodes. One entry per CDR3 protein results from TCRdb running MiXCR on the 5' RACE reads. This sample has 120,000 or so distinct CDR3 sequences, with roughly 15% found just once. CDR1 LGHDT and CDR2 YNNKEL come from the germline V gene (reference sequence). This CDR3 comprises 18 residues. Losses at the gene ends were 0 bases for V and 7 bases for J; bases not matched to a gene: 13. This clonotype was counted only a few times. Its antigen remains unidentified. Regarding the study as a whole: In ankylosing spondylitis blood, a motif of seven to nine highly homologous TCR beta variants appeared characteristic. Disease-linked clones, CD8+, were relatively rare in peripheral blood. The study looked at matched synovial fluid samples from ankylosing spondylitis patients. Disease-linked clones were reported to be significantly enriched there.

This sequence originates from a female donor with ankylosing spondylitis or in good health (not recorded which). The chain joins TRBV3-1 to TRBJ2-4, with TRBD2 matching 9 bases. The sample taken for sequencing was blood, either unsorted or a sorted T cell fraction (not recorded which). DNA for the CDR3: TGTGCCAGCAGCCAAGACCCGGCTAGCGGGATGAAAGGGAACATTCAGTACTTC. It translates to CASSQDPASGMKGNIQYF.